These 31 T cell receptor beta chains share one sample of origin, sequenced in a study of T cell repertoires in cytomegalovirus infection. TCRdb called the reads again in MiXCR, with one record for every CDR3 protein. The data contain nearly 550,000 distinct CDR3 sequences, 16% of them singletons. Source material: CD8+ T cells from PBMCs. The receptors were gathered from a human donor in good health (CMV status not recorded). Some clones in this sample may be carry-over from other donors' samples.

Comment on this clonotype: A much larger clone lies a single base off, so this may be a read error. CDR3 sequence reads: CASSFKDRKETQYF. CDR3 coding DNA: TGTGCCAGCAGCTTCAAGGACAGGAAAGAGACCCAGTACTTC. The chain has TRBV7-9 and TRBJ2-5; 7 nucleotides agree with TRBD1. The ends lost 3 bases at V and 3 bases at J; junction bases unmatched: 4. Germline V gives CDR1 SEHNR, CDR2 FQNEAQ (reference sequence). This CDR3 spans 14 amino acids.

This clonotype came up many times. V usage is TRBV6-5 and J usage is TRBJ2-6; D is uncertain. V lost 6 bases and J 0 bases, leaving 6 bases between the germline ends. Germline loops: CDR1 MNHEY, CDR2 SVGAGI. The CDR3 is 14 residues long. The CDR3 loop is CASRKGSGANVLTF. The CDR3 DNA reads TGTGCCAGCAGAAAGGGCTCTGGGGCCAACGTCCTGACTTTC.

This clonotype was counted ten times or more. The chain combines TRBV4-1 with TRBJ2-1, with a weak D call TRBD2 (5 bases). Germline V gene sequence: CDR1 MGHRA, CDR2 YSYEKL. Trimming removed 4 bases at V and 5 bases at J, with 12 bases between. The CDR3 spans 14 residues. The CDR3 sequence: CASSPPGLDNEQFF. The CDR3 bases are TGCGCCAGCAGCCCACCCGGACTGGACAATGAGCAGTTCTTC.

V and J are TRBV4-2 and TRBJ1-1, with unresolved D. Germline V CDR1 and CDR2: LGHNA, YNFKEQ. This CDR3 has 14 amino acids. Trimming left V 4 bases short and J 6 bases short, with 15 bases between. In DNA, the CDR3 is TGTGCCAGCAGCCTGCGGGGTCCAAACGCTGAAGCTTTCTTT. Translating gives CASSLRGPNAEAFF.

This clonotype was seen many times. V usage is TRBV12-5 and J usage is TRBJ2-7, with TRBD1 matching 8 bases. CDR1 and CDR2 from the germline V gene are LGHNT and FRNRAP. Germline trimming cut 4 bases from V and 3 bases from J; bases unmatched to any gene: 8. The CDR3 length is 15 residues. The DNA for the CDR3 is TGTGCTAGTGGTTCAAGCAGGACAGGGTACTACGAGCAGTACTTC. It encodes CASGSSRTGYYEQYF. Filled out from reference TRBV12-5 and TRBJ2-7, the complete variable domain reads DARVTQTPRHKVTEMGQEVTMRCQPILGHNTVFWYRQTMMQGLELLAYFRNRAPLDDSGMPKDRFSAEMPDATLATLKIQPSEPRDSAVYFCASGSSRTGYYEQYFGPGTRLTVT.

Concerning this clonotype: A junction end diverges from the germline sequence, so it may reflect a read error. The rearrangement uses TRBV24-1 and TRBJ2-1; 11 bases line up with TRBD2. The CDR3 contains 16 residues. Germline CDR1 reads KGHDR; CDR2 reads SFDVKD. DNA of the CDR3: TGTGCCACCAAAGGGACTAGCGGACGCTCCTACAATGAGCGGTTCTTC. Protein product: CATKGTSGRSYNERFF.

This clonotype was counted only a few times. V usage is TRBV19 and J usage is TRBJ2-2; D is possibly TRBD2 (5 bases). This CDR3 region has 14 residues. Germline loops: CDR1 LNHDA, CDR2 SQIVND (reference sequence). The V end was cut by 7 bases, the J end by 5 bases, with 14 bases between. The DNA for the CDR3 is TGTGCCAGTACTTCTGACCGGAGGACCGGGGAGCTGTTTTTT. Protein product: CASTSDRRTGELFF.

Notes on this clonotype: Mismatch with germline at one junction end may stem from a read error. This rearrangement joins TRBV4-1 to TRBJ2-7; TRBD1 matches at 8 bases. Germline values: CDR1 MGHRA, CDR2 YSYEKL. The CDR3 extends over 17 amino acids. The DNA of the CDR3 is TGCTCCAGCAGCCAAGTCAAGACAGGGGAAAGCTCCTACGAGCAGTACTTC. This encodes CSSSQVKTGESSYEQYF.

This clonotype was seen a handful of times. The CDR3 protein is CASSEFHTANYGYTF. In DNA, the CDR3 is TGTGCCAGCAGTGAATTTCACACTGCAAACTATGGCTACACCTTC. The genes are TRBV6-1 and TRBJ1-2; unclear D gene. The CDR3 length is 15 residues. Trimming shortened V by 2 bases and J by 2 bases, and 12 bases separated the two germline ends. Looked up from germline, CDR1 is MNHNS and CDR2 is SASEGT.

The rearrangement links TRBV6-5 to TRBJ2-7, with 7 positions matching TRBD2. J lost 4 bases, V lost 6 bases, and 9 bases had no gene match. The CDR3 is 14 residues long. Germline V lookup: CDR1 MNHEY, CDR2 SVGAGI. CDR3 sequence (DNA): TGTGCCAGCAGACCAATGACTAGCTTATACGAGCAGTACTTC. Its translation is CASRPMTSLYEQYF.

This clonotype was found many times. V is TRBV7-9 and J is TRBJ2-3; D uncertain. V gave up 1 base and J gave up 5 bases, with 7 bases separating them. The CDR3 length is 13 residues. Germline assignment: CDR1 SEHNR and CDR2 FQNEAQ (reference sequence). CDR3 region: CASSLDRGDTQYF. The CDR3 DNA reads as TGTGCCAGCAGCTTAGACCGAGGAGATACGCAGTATTTT.

Many counts were recorded for this clonotype. The chain has TRBV6-1 and TRBJ1-1, with unresolved D. V was shortened by 4 bases and J by 0 bases, with 12 bases between the two germline ends. CDR3 length: 15 residues. Germline V CDR1 and CDR2: MNHNS, SASEGT. CDR3 amino acids: CASSVIHFLNTEAFF. The CDR3, as DNA: TGTGCCAGCAGTGTAATACATTTCTTGAACACTGAAGCTTTCTTT.

This clonotype was recorded many times. The chain carries TRBV11-2 and TRBJ2-5, with D unclear. The CDR3 covers 15 residues. V lost 1 base and J lost 1, with 10 bases in between. CDR1 is SGHAT and CDR2 is FQNNGV in the germline V gene. CDR3 protein: CASSLASSAQETQYF. The CDR3 DNA reads TGTGCCAGCAGCTTAGCCTCCAGCGCCCAAGAGACCCAGTACTTC.

The J gene is TRBJ1-5, the V gene TRBV19, with 8 bases matching TRBD1. CDR1 and CDR2 from the germline V gene are LNHDA and SQIVND (reference sequence). V dropped 5 bases and J dropped 4; count of bases not matched to a gene: 7. The CDR3 extends over 15 amino acids. The CDR3 nucleotides read TGTGCCAGTAGTTCACGGCAGGGGGCTAATCAGCCCCAGCATTTT. Translation gives CASSSRQGANQPQHF.

This clonotype has at least ten counts. V is TRBV19 and J is TRBJ2-2; D call uncertain. Per germline, CDR1 LNHDA and CDR2 SQIVND (reference sequence). V was trimmed by 2 bases and J by 1 base, leaving 11 bases between them. The length of the CDR3 is 16 residues. The DNA of the CDR3 is TGTGCCAGTAGTATACGTTCCATTGGGAACACCGGGGAGCTGTTTTTT. Translation: CASSIRSIGNTGELFF.

This chain uses TRBV13 with TRBJ2-1; D is tentatively TRBD1 or TRBD2 (7 bases each). Germline CDR1 PRHDT, CDR2 FYEKMQ (reference sequence). Trimming removed 5 bases from V and 8 bases from J, with 19 bases in between. This CDR3 comprises 15 residues. The CDR3 is CASSTAGGGDDEQFF. CDR3 nucleotides: TGTGCCAGCAGCACCGCAGGGGGGGGAGACGATGAGCAGTTCTTC.

This clonotype was seen a handful of times. CDR3 sequence reads: CSVPWGLYEQFF. Written as DNA, the CDR3 is TGCAGCGTTCCTTGGGGGTTGTATGAGCAGTTCTTC. The J gene is TRBJ2-1, the V gene TRBV29-1; either TRBD1 or TRBD2 may supply D (5 bases each). The CDR3 extends over 12 amino acids. Germline values: CDR1 SQVTM, CDR2 ANQGSEA. Trimming took off 5 bases at V and 8 bases at J, with 13 bases between the two ends.

This clonotype was counted at least ten times. The gene calls are TRBV4-2 and TRBJ2-2; 7 bases agree with TRBD2. V trimming: 0 bases; J trimming: 0 bases; junction bases outside the gene matches: 4. Per germline, CDR1 LGHNA and CDR2 YNFKEQ. The length of the CDR3 is 17 residues. In DNA, the CDR3 is TGTGCCAGCAGCCAAGATATCCTAGCGGCGAACACCGGGGAGCTGTTTTTT. Residues: CASSQDILAANTGELFF.

The chain combines TRBV5-1 with TRBJ2-5; D might be TRBD1 (6 bases). This CDR3 is built from 14 residues. The V end was cut by 1 base, the J end by 5 bases, with 12 bases between. CDR1 is SGHRS and CDR2 is YFSETQ in the germline V gene. CDR3 in amino acids: CASSLSTGLETQYF. The CDR3 DNA reads as TGCGCCAGCAGCTTGTCAACAGGGCTTGAGACCCAGTACTTC.

This clonotype came up many times. This chain links TRBV4-1 with TRBJ2-7, with D possibly matching TRBD2 (6 bases). Trimming left V 1 base short and J 6 bases short, with 10 bases between. The length of the CDR3 is 13 residues. From germline, CDR1 is MGHRA and CDR2 YSYEKL. CDR3 sequence reads: CASSQARGIEQYF. The CDR3 DNA sequence: TGCGCCAGCAGCCAAGCGCGGGGTATCGAGCAGTACTTC.

This chain uses TRBV9 with TRBJ2-7; 11 positions agree with TRBD1. Germline-derived CDR1 and CDR2 are SGDLS and YYNGEE. J lost 5 bases, V lost 3 bases, and 7 bases had no gene match. The length of the CDR3 is 15 residues. The CDR3 is CASSARDRGWDEQYF. The CDR3 nucleotides are TGTGCCAGCAGCGCCCGGGACAGGGGGTGGGACGAGCAGTACTTC.

The J gene is TRBJ2-1, the V gene TRBV11-2; 9 bases are shared with TRBD1. Germline CDR1 reads SGHAT; CDR2 reads FQNNGV. Losses at the gene ends were 5 bases for V and 0 bases for J; bases not matched to a gene: 8. The CDR3 covers 17 residues. The CDR3 reads CASSPQPGQGSYNEQFF. The CDR3, as DNA: TGTGCCAGCAGCCCTCAACCGGGACAGGGCTCCTACAATGAGCAGTTCTTC.

This chain joins TRBV5-5 and TRBJ1-2; possibly TRBD1 for D (5 bases). The CDR3 runs to 12 residues. The germline V gene has CDR1 SGHKS and CDR2 YYEKEE (reference sequence). V lost 0 bases to trimming and J lost 6 bases, with 6 bases between them. The CDR3 DNA is TGTGCCAGCAGCTTGGTGACAGATGGCTACACCTTC. Protein sequence: CASSLVTDGYTF. Drawing the rest from reference TRBV5-5 and TRBJ1-2, the complete variable domain is DAGVTQSPTHLIKTRGQQVTLRCSPISGHKSVSWYQQVLGQGPQFIFQYYEKEERGRGNFPDRFSARQFPNYSSELNVNALLLGDSALYLCASSLVTDGYTFGSGTRLTVV.

The sample holds many counts of this clonotype. The V call is TRBV15, the J call TRBJ1-2; tentative D call: TRBD1 (6 bases). V gave up 5 bases and J gave up 6 bases, with 19 bases separating them. The CDR3 has 15 residues. Germline CDR1 and CDR2: LNHNV and YYDKDF (reference sequence). The DNA of the CDR3 is TGTGCCACCAGCCCCCCGGAAGGGACACCAGATGGCTACACCTTC. Protein sequence: CATSPPEGTPDGYTF.

This clonotype was picked up a small number of times. V gene TRBV11-3 combines with J gene TRBJ1-3; D uncertain. The CDR3 spans 12 residues. Germline values: CDR1 SGHNT, CDR2 YENEEA. V was cut by 5 bases and J by 1 base, with 3 bases left in between. The CDR3 reads CASSESGNTIYF. In DNA, the CDR3 is TGTGCCAGCAGCGAATCTGGAAACACCATATATTTT.

The sample holds many counts of this clonotype. The J gene is TRBJ2-1, the V gene TRBV4-1; no clear D gene. Germline V gene lookup returns CDR1 MGHRA and CDR2 YSYEKL. Trimming shortened V by 0 bases and J by 4 bases, and 10 bases separated the two germline ends. The length of the CDR3 is 15 residues. This chain's CDR3 is CASSQDRAGYNEQFF. The CDR3, as DNA: TGCGCCAGCAGCCAAGATCGGGCAGGATACAATGAGCAGTTCTTC.

This clonotype appeared many times. The chain links TRBV7-8 to TRBJ2-7; TRBD1 might be the D (6 bases). The CDR3 totals 16 residues. Per germline, CDR1 SGHVS and CDR2 FQNEAQ. The V and J ends lost 1 base and 3 bases respectively, with 16 bases between them. The CDR3 region has the DNA TGTGCCAGCAGCTTAGTCGGACAAGGCAGGGGCTACGAGCAGTACTTC. Translation: CASSLVGQGRGYEQYF.

The chain is built from TRBV6-2 or TRBV6-3 and TRBJ2-2, with D perhaps TRBD2 (6 bases). This CDR3 region has 16 residues. V dropped 11 bases and J dropped 0 bases, with 19 bases sitting between them. Germline CDR1 is MNHEY and CDR2 is SVGEGT. The CDR3 coding sequence is TGTGCCCTCCGCCAGACTAGTCACGCGAACACCGGGGAGCTGTTTTTT. Its translation: CALRQTSHANTGELFF.

This clonotype has only a few counts. This may arise from a read error, as a much more abundant clone is one base away. The chain employs TRBV28 and TRBJ1-1, with 7 nucleotides matching TRBD1. The germline gives CDR1 MDHEN, CDR2 SYDVKM. Trimming cost V 6 bases and J 3 bases; bases outside gene matches: 4. This CDR3 has 13 residues. CDR3 amino acids: CASRYTGDTEAFF. Here the CDR3 DNA reads TGTGCCAGCAGGTATACAGGGGACACTGAAGCTTTCTTT. Full variable domain (rest looked up from reference TRBV28 and TRBJ1-1): DVKVTQSSRYLVKRTGEKVFLECVQDMDHENMFWYRQDPGLGLRLIYFSYDVKMKEKGDIPEGYSVSREKKERFSLILESASTNQTSMYLCASRYTGDTEAFFGQGTRLTVV.

This clonotype was counted a few times. The chain has TRBV12-3 or TRBV12-4 and TRBJ2-3, with D unresolved. The CDR3 consists of 15 residues. V lost 3 bases to trimming and J lost 3 bases, with 13 bases between them. This CDR3 is CASSFSGQETDTQYF. For the CDR3, the DNA is TGTGCCAGCAGTTTTAGTGGTCAGGAGACAGATACGCAGTATTTT.

This clonotype was recorded many times. The rearrangement joins TRBV7-3 to TRBJ2-3, with D maybe TRBD2 (6 bases). This CDR3 has 15 amino acids. V lost 5 bases, J lost 4 bases, and 16 bases lay in between. Germline CDR1 reads SGHTA; CDR2 reads FQGTGA. This CDR3 is CASSVLDTGADTQYF. CDR3 nucleotide sequence: TGTGCCAGCAGCGTCCTGGACACGGGGGCAGATACGCAGTATTTT.